The T cell receptor (beta chain) under discussion was sequenced for a study of T-cell reconstitution after alpha-beta-depleted transplantation in children. The CDR3 is 12 amino acids. Trimming stripped 5 bases from V and 9 bases from J, with 11 bases between. Germline lookup yields CDR1 SGHVS and CDR2 FNYEAQ. Comment on this clonotype: The antigen remains undetermined.

General study findings and limits: Several hundred expanded graft clones reportedly were the source of alpha-beta T cells about two months after transplant. At one year after transplant, newly produced T cells mostly accounted for T-cell counts and diversity.

TCRbeta library construction was performed incorporating unique molecular identifiers. TCRdb re-analysed the PCR reads in MiXCR, keeping a single row per CDR3 protein. The sample holds around 210,000 distinct CDR3 sequences; around 7% are singletons and the top ten take approximately 5.7%. The V gene is TRBV7-6, the J gene TRBJ2-1, with TRBD1 as a possible D gene (6 bases). The TCR comes from a boy aged 2 to 10 with acute lymphoblastic leukemia, due to receive a stem cell transplant. Sequencing used PBMCs, obtained before TCRalphabeta/CD19-depleted stem cell transplant. CDR3 in amino acids: CASSPQGGEQFF. Here the CDR3 DNA reads TGTGCCAGCAGCCCCCAAGGGGGTGAGCAGTTCTTC.